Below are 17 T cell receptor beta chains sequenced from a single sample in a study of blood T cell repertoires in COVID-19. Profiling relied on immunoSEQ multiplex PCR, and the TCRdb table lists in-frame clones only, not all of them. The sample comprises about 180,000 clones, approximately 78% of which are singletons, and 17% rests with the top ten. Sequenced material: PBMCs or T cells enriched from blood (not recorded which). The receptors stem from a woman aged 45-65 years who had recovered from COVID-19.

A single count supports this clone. The DNA of the CDR3 is TGTGCCAGCAGCCAAGTACCCCGAGGTATGTTCTTC. Translated: CASSQVPRGMFF. The chain recombines TRBV3-1 (or the pseudogene TRBV3-2) with TRBJ2-1; D remains ambiguous. The V end was cut by 1 base, the J end by 15 bases, with 13 bases between. Germline-derived CDR1 and CDR2 are LGHDT and YNNKEL (reference sequence). This CDR3 comprises 12 residues.

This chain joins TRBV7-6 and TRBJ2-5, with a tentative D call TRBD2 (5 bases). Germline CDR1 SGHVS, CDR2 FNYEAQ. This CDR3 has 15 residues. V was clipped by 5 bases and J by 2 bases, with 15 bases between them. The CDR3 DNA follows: TGTGCCAGCAGCCGAACGTGGAGCGGTCAAGAGACCCAGTACTTC. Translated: CASSRTWSGQETQYF. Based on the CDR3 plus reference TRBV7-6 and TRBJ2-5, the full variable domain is GAGVSQSPRYKVTKRGQDVALRCDPISGHVSLYWYRQALGQGPEFLTYFNYEAQQDKSGLPNDRFSAERPEGSISTLTIQRTEQRDSAMYRCASSRTWSGQETQYFGPGTRLLVL.

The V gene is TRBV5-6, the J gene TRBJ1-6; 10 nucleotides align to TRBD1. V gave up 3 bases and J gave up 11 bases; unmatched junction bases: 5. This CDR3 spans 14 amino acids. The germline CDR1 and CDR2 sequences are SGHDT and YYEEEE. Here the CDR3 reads CASSSGQGLTPLHF. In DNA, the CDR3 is TGTGCCAGCAGCTCGGGACAGGGGTTAACACCCCTCCACTTT.

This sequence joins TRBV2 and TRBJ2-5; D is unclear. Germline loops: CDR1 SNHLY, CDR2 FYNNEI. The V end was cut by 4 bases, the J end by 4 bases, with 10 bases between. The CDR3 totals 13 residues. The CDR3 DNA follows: TGTGCCAGCAGTGTACAGCTCCTAGAGACCCAGTACTTC. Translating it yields CASSVQLLETQYF.

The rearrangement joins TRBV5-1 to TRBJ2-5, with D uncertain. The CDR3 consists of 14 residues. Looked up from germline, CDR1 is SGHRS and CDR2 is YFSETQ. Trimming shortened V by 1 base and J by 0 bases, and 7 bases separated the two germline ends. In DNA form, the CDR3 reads TGCGCCAGCAGCTTGTTGGGCCACCAAGAGACCCAGTACTTC. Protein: CASSLLGHQETQYF.

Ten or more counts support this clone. The CDR3 DNA sequence: TGTGCCAGCAGACCCGGACCTCGGGGATCCCCAGAACGTACTGAAGCTTTCTTT. As protein: CASRPGPRGSPERTEAFF. This sequence joins TRBV7-9 and TRBJ1-1; no clear D gene. This CDR3 spans 18 amino acids. CDR1 and CDR2 (germline): SEHNR, FQNEAQ (reference sequence). Trimming left V 6 bases short and J 5 bases short, with 28 bases between.

The CDR3 DNA reads TGTGCCAGCAGCGGTCTCCTCTCTGGGGCCAACGTCCTGACTTTC. Amino acid sequence: CASSGLLSGANVLTF. The rearrangement links TRBV9 to TRBJ2-6; D is undetermined. Looked up from germline, CDR1 is SGDLS and CDR2 is YYNGEE. V was clipped by 3 bases and J by 0 bases, with 7 bases between them. The CDR3 covers 15 residues.

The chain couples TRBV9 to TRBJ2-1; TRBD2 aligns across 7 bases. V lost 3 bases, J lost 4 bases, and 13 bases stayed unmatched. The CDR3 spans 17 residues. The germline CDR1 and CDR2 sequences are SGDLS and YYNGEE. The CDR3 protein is CASSAARAGLGYNEQFF. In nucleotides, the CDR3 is TGTGCCAGCAGCGCCGCCCGTGCTGGACTAGGTTACAATGAGCAGTTCTTC.

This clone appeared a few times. The CDR3 loop reads CASSYGSSSYNEQFF. CDR3 in DNA: TGTGCCAGCAGTTACGGTTCTAGCTCCTACAATGAGCAGTTCTTC. The chain is built from TRBV6-2 or TRBV6-3 and TRBJ2-1; D gene ambiguous. Trimming cost V 2 bases and J 0 bases, with 8 bases left between them. CDR1 MNHEY and CDR2 SVGEGT come from the germline V gene. CDR3 size: 15 residues.

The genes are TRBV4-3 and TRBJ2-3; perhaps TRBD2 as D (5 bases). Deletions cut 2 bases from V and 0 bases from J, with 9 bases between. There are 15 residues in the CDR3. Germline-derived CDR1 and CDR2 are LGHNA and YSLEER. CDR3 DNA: TGCGCCAGCAGCCAACGGCGGGCTAGCACAGATACGCAGTATTTT. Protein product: CASSQRRASTDTQYF.

DNA for the CDR3: TGTGCCAGCAGTTACACGTCCGGGACTAGGGGTGGCAATGAGCAGTTCTTC. This translates into CASSYTSGTRGGNEQFF. The genes are TRBV3-1 (or the pseudogene TRBV3-2) and TRBJ2-1, with TRBD2 matching 8 bases. Germline CDR1 LGHDT, CDR2 YNNKEL (reference sequence). Germline trimming cut 6 bases from V and 6 bases from J; bases unmatched to any gene: 16. The CDR3 contains 17 residues.

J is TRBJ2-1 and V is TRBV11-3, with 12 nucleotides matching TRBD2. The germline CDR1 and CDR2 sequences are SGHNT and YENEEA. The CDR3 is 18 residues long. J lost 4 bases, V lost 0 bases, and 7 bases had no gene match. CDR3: CASSLDQGGTSGYNEQFF. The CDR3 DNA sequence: TGTGCCAGCAGCTTAGATCAAGGGGGGACTAGCGGGTACAATGAGCAGTTCTTC.

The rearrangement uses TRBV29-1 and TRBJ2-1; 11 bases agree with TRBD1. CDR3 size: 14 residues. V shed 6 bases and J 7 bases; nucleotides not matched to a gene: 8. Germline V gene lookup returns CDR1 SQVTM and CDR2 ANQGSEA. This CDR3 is CSVSRDRGWNEQFF. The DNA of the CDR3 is TGCAGCGTCTCCCGGGACAGGGGGTGGAATGAGCAGTTCTTC.

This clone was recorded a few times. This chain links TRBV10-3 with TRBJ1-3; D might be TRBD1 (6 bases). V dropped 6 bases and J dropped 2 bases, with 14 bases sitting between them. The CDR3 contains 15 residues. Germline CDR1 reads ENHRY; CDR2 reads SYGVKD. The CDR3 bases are TGTGCCATCAGCCCAGGACAGCCCACTGGAAACACCATATATTTT. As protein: CAISPGQPTGNTIYF.

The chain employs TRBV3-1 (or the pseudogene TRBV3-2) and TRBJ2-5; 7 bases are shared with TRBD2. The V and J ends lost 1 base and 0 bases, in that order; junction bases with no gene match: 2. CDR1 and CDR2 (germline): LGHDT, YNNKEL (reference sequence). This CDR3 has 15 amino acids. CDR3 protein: CASSQAGGYQETQYF. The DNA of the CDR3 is TGTGCCAGCAGCCAAGCCGGGGGGTACCAAGAGACCCAGTACTTC.

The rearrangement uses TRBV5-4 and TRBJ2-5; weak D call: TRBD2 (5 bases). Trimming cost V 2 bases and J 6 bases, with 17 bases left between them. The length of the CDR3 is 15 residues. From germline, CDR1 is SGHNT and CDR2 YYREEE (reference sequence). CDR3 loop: CASSFSGGSGKTQYF. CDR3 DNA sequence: TGTGCCAGCAGCTTTTCTGGCGGGTCCGGAAAGACCCAGTACTTC.

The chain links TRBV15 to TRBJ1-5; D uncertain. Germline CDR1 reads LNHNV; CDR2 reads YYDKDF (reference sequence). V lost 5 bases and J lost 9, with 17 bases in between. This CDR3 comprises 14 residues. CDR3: CATSFYSGVGPQHF. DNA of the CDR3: TGTGCCACCAGCTTCTACAGCGGCGTAGGGCCCCAGCATTTT.